The source of this TCR beta chain is a study of control samples from healthy donors and cancer patients. The CDR3 extends over 16 amino acids. Trimming removed 0 bases from V and 5 bases from J, with 14 bases in between. The germline V gene encodes CDR1 SGHNT and CDR2 YYREEE (reference sequence). The table came from immunoSEQ multiplex PCR; TCRdb's copy has only in-frame clones and leaves some out. The sample shows tens of thousands of clones, about four fifths of them seen only once. The J gene is TRBJ2-2, the V gene TRBV5-4; possible D gene TRBD2, 5 bases. Sequencing was done on a sample of PBMCs. This TCR was sampled from a woman between 45 and 60 years old with lung cancer. The CDR3 reads CASSLVAARGTGELFF. The CDR3, as DNA: TGTGCCAGCAGCTTGGTGGCAGCAAGAGGGACCGGGGAGCTGTTTTTT.